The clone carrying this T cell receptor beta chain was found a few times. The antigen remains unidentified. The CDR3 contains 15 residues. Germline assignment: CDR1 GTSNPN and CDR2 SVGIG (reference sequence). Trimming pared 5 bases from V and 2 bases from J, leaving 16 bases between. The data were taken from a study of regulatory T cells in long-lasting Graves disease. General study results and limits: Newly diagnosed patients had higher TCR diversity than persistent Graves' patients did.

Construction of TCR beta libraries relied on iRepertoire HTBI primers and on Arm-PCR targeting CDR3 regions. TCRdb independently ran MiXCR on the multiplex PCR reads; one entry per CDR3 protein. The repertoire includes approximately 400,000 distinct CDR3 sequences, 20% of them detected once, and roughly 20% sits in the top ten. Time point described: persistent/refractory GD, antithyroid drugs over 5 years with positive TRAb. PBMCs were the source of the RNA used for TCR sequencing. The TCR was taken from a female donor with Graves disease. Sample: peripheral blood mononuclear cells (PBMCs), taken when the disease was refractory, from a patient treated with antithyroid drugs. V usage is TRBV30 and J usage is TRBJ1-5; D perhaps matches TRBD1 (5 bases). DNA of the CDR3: TGTGCCTGGGGGGGTGGGGGGTCGCGCAATCAGCCCCAGCATTTT. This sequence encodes CAWGGGGSRNQPQHF. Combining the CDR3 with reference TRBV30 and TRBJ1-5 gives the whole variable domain SQTIHQWPATLVQPVGSPLSLECTVEGTSNPNLYWYRQAAGRGLQLLFYSVGIGQISSEVPQNLSASRPQDRQFILSSKKLLLSDSGFYLCAWGGGGSRNQPQHFGDGTRLSIL.